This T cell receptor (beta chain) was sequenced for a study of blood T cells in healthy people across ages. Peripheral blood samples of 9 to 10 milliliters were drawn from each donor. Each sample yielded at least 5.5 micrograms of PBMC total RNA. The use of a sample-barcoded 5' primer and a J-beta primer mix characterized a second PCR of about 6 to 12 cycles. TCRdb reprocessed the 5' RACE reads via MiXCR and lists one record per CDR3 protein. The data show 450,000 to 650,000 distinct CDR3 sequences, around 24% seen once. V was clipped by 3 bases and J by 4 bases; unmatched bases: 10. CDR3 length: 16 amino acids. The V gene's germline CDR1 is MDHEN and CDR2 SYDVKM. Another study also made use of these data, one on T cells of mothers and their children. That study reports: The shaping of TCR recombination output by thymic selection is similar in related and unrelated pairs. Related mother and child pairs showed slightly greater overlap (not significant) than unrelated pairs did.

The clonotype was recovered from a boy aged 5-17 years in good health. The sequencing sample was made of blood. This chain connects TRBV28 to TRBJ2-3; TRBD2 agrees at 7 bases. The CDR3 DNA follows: TGTGCCAGCAGTTTGTGGCGGGAGATTTTAGCAGATACGCAGTATTTT. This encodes CASSLWREILADTQYF.